These 22 T cell receptor beta chains were all obtained from the same sample, sequenced in a study of blood T cell repertoires in COVID-19. TCRdb's copy holds only in-frame clones and misses some; the assay was immunoSEQ multiplex PCR. The sample holds some 50,000 clones, roughly four fifths seen once. Sequenced: peripheral blood. The source is a man aged 35-49 years with acute or convalescent COVID-19.

Here the CDR3 reads CSASTQGNQPQHF. The CDR3 bases are TGCAGTGCTAGTACACAGGGCAATCAGCCCCAGCATTTT. The chain joins TRBV20-1 to TRBJ1-5, with D possibly TRBD1 on 5 matching bases. Germline CDR1 DFQATT, CDR2 SNEGSKA (reference sequence). The V end lost 3 bases, the J end lost 2 bases, and 8 bases lay between the germline ends. The CDR3 loop spans 13 amino acids.

The V call is TRBV5-1, the J call TRBJ2-3; D may be TRBD2 (7 bases). Germline V gene data show CDR1 as SGHRS and CDR2 as YFSETQ. With 7 bases removed from V and 2 bases from J, the gap between germline ends came to 14 bases. The CDR3 extends over 14 amino acids. The CDR3 loop reads CASGGAFATDTQYF. For the CDR3, the DNA is TGCGCCAGCGGGGGGGCGTTTGCCACAGATACGCAGTATTTT.

CDR3 region: CASSLGEAGRTEAFF. In DNA form, the CDR3 reads TGTGCCAGCAGCTTAGGGGAGGCAGGAAGAACTGAAGCTTTCTTT. The genes are TRBV5-4 and TRBJ1-1, with a tentative D call TRBD1 (5 bases). V lost 2 bases and J 5 bases, leaving 16 bases between the germline ends. The germline CDR1 and CDR2 sequences are SGHNT and YYREEE (reference sequence). There are 15 residues in the CDR3.

The V and J genes are TRBV18 and TRBJ1-2, with TRBD1 matching 9 bases. The J segment lost 1 base and the V segment lost 3 bases, leaving 15 bases of the junction unmatched. Germline loops: CDR1 KGHSH, CDR2 LQKENI. This CDR3 has 19 residues. The CDR3 is CASSPQRLAQGQGNYGYTF. The CDR3, as DNA: TGTGCCAGCTCACCTCAGAGATTGGCCCAGGGACAGGGTAACTATGGCTACACCTTC. Complete variable domain (other parts from reference TRBV18 and TRBJ1-2): NAGVMQNPRHLVRRRGQEARLRCSPMKGHSHVYWYRQLPEEGLKFMVYLQKENIIDESGMPKERFSAEFPKEGPSILRIQQVVRGDSAAYFCASSPQRLAQGQGNYGYTFGSGTRLTVV.

In its sample, this clone was seen a few times. The chain carries TRBV29-1 and TRBJ2-1; 9 bases are a match to TRBD1. The trim removed 7 bases at V and 6 bases at J, leaving 4 bases unmatched. Germline assignment: CDR1 SQVTM and CDR2 ANQGSEA. The CDR3 is 12 residues long. The CDR3 DNA reads TGCAGCGCAGACAGGGGGGGCAATGAGCAGTTCTTC. Translation gives CSADRGGNEQFF.

This chain links TRBV7-9 with TRBJ2-5, with TRBD2 identical over 7 bases. Germline loops: CDR1 SEHNR, CDR2 FQNEAQ (reference sequence). The V and J ends lost 11 bases and 1 base, in that order; junction bases with no gene match: 7. The CDR3 extends over 13 amino acids. The DNA of the CDR3 is TGTGCCGGCCTATCTAGCGGCCAAGAGACCCAGTACTTC. Translating it yields CAGLSSGQETQYF. The variable domain in full, completed from reference TRBV7-9 and TRBJ2-5, reads DTGVSQNPRHKITKRGQNVTFRCDPISEHNRLYWYRQTLGQGPEFLTYFQNEAQLEKSRLLSDRFSAERPKGSFSTLEIQRTEQGDSAMYLCAGLSSGQETQYFGPGTRLLVL.

The rearrangement joins TRBV5-8 to TRBJ2-3; 9 bases are shared with TRBD2. Per the germline V gene, CDR1 is SGHTS and CDR2 is YDEGEE. The V gene end was trimmed by 0 bases and the J gene end by 2 bases; junction bases not matched to a gene: 7. This CDR3 spans 17 amino acids. Here the CDR3 reads CASSLGSAGGSTDTQYF. In nucleotides, the CDR3 is TGTGCCAGCAGCTTGGGCTCGGCGGGGGGGTCCACAGATACGCAGTATTTT.

This clone was picked up one time. This CDR3 is CASKREPGQGATEAFF. In DNA form, the CDR3 reads TGTGCCAGTAAGCGGGAACCGGGACAGGGGGCCACTGAAGCTTTCTTT. The chain uses TRBV19 and TRBJ1-1; 12 bases align to TRBD1. With 7 bases clipped from V and 4 bases from J, the junction kept 10 bases outside the gene matches. CDR1 and CDR2 (germline): LNHDA, SQIVND (reference sequence). The CDR3 contains 16 residues.

V gene TRBV6-1 combines with J gene TRBJ1-1, with D tentatively TRBD1 (6 bases). Germline-derived CDR1 and CDR2 are MNHNS and SASEGT. The CDR3 runs to 14 residues. The V and J ends lost 1 base and 5 bases respectively, with 11 bases between them. The DNA of the CDR3 is TGTGCCAGCAGTGAAGTAAACAGGGTTACTGAAGCTTTCTTT. Its protein is CASSEVNRVTEAFF.

This sequence joins TRBV29-1 and TRBJ1-2; 9 positions match TRBD1. The trim removed 6 bases at V and 4 bases at J, leaving 0 bases unmatched. Germline CDR1 SQVTM, CDR2 ANQGSEA. CDR3 size: 11 residues. CDR3 in amino acids: CSVDRGYGYTF. DNA of the CDR3: TGCAGCGTGGACAGGGGCTATGGCTACACCTTC.

Comments on this clone: The junction differs from germline at one of its ends, possibly a read error. The rearrangement joins TRBV25-1 to TRBJ1-1, with D maybe TRBD1 (6 bases). The germline V gene encodes CDR1 MGHDK and CDR2 SYGVNS. The CDR3 contains 11 residues. The CDR3 is CASSEGQGSLF. DNA for the CDR3: TGTGCCAGCAGTGAAGGGCAGGGGTCACTCTTT.

This clone has just one count. The J gene is TRBJ1-3, the V gene TRBV6-6; no definite D call. The CDR3 is made up of 14 amino acids. Germline V gene data show CDR1 as MNHNY and CDR2 as SVGAGI (reference sequence). V lost 2 bases to trimming and J lost 8 bases, with 13 bases between them. DNA of the CDR3: TGTGCCAGCAGTTACCAGACGAGGGTGGACACCATATATTTT. Amino acid sequence: CASSYQTRVDTIYF.

This clone turned up a few times. The chain uses TRBV7-2 and TRBJ1-5, with D uncertain. This CDR3 has 16 residues. V dropped 1 base and J dropped 0 bases, with 10 bases sitting between them. Per germline, CDR1 SGHTA and CDR2 FQGNSA. The chain's CDR3 is CASSLVSTYSNQPQHF. The CDR3 bases are TGTGCCAGCAGCTTAGTAAGCACTTATAGCAATCAGCCCCAGCATTTT.

This chain connects TRBV3-1 (or the pseudogene TRBV3-2) to TRBJ1-1, with D possibly being TRBD1 (6 bases). The V gene lost 1 base and the J gene lost 4 bases, with 10 bases spanning the gap. Germline-derived CDR1 and CDR2 are LGHDT and YNNKEL (reference sequence). This CDR3 region has 14 residues. The CDR3 here is CASSQVGGATEAFF. The CDR3 region has the DNA TGTGCCAGCAGCCAAGTAGGGGGTGCCACTGAAGCTTTCTTT.

The gene calls are TRBV4-3 and TRBJ2-7; D might be TRBD2 (5 bases). Germline assignment: CDR1 LGHNA and CDR2 YSLEER. The ends were cut back, 0 bases at V and 2 bases at J, with 14 bases in the middle. The CDR3 consists of 16 residues. In nucleotides, the CDR3 is TGCGCCAGCAGCCAAGATAAATACTCCGGGGCCTACGAGCAGTACTTC. Its translation is CASSQDKYSGAYEQYF.

This chain links TRBV5-1 with TRBJ2-5; TRBD2 agrees at 11 bases. Trimming cost V 5 bases and J 5 bases; bases outside gene matches: 14. CDR3 length: 17 amino acids. CDR1 is SGHRS, CDR2 YFSETQ, per germline. The CDR3 protein is CASRTGTSGLGVETQYF. The CDR3 DNA follows: TGCGCCAGCAGAACCGGGACTAGCGGCCTGGGGGTCGAGACCCAGTACTTC. Supplemented by reference TRBV5-1 and TRBJ2-5, the full variable domain reads KAGVTQTPRYLIKTRGQQVTLSCSPISGHRSVSWYQQTPGQGLQFLFEYFSETQRNKGNFPGRFSGRQFSNSRSEMNVSTLELGDSALYLCASRTGTSGLGVETQYFGPGTRLLVL.

V and J are TRBV24-1 and TRBJ2-7; TRBD2 is a possible D gene (6 bases). Germline CDR1 KGHDR, CDR2 SFDVKD. CDR3 size: 14 residues. V was clipped by 3 bases and J by 2 bases, with 10 bases between them. CDR3 DNA sequence: TGTGCCACCAGTGATCGGGGGTACCCCTACGAGCAGTACTTC. This codes for CATSDRGYPYEQYF.

Written as DNA, the CDR3 is TGTGCCAGTAGTCCCGGGACAGTTGGATCACCCCTCCACTTT. Amino acids: CASSPGTVGSPLHF. The rearrangement links TRBV19 to TRBJ1-6; 7 positions agree with TRBD1. Germline V CDR1 and CDR2: LNHDA, SQIVND (reference sequence). The J segment lost 10 bases and the V segment lost 5 bases, leaving 8 bases of the junction unmatched. The CDR3 extends over 14 amino acids.

This chain links TRBV5-1 with TRBJ2-7; TRBD2 matches at 10 bases. Germline lookup yields CDR1 SGHRS and CDR2 YFSETQ. Losses at the gene ends were 0 bases for V and 6 bases for J; bases not matched to a gene: 6. The CDR3 has 15 residues. DNA for the CDR3: TGCGCCAGCAGCTTGGGGAGCGGGGGGGCGAGCGAGCAGTACTTC. Amino acid sequence: CASSLGSGGASEQYF.

The chain joins TRBV10-2 to TRBJ2-5, with TRBD1 matching 10 bases. The J segment lost 5 bases and the V segment lost 2 bases, leaving 5 bases of the junction unmatched. CDR1 is WSHSY and CDR2 is SAAADI in the germline V gene. This CDR3 spans 15 amino acids. The CDR3 DNA reads as TGCGCCAGCAGTGAGACCCCGGACAGGGGGGAGACCCAGTACTTC. It translates to CASSETPDRGETQYF.

The rearrangement links TRBV12-3 or TRBV12-4 to TRBJ1-2, with D tentatively TRBD1 (5 bases). Trimming took 5 bases from V and 6 from J, leaving 13 bases between them. The CDR3 is 13 residues long. In DNA form, the CDR3 reads TGTGCCAGCAGTCCTTCAGGGCCCCATGGCTACACCTTC. It is translated as CASSPSGPHGYTF.

This clone was recorded at least ten times. This chain connects TRBV6-4 to TRBJ2-1, with TRBD1 identical over 8 bases. Germline V lookup: CDR1 MRHNA, CDR2 SNTAGT. V shed 5 bases, J shed 6 bases, and the junction held 6 bases outside the gene matches. This CDR3 has 14 amino acids. CDR3 in amino acids: CASSSGTGINEQFF. CDR3 sequence (DNA): TGTGCCAGCAGTTCCGGGACAGGAATCAATGAGCAGTTCTTC.